A single sample gave rise to the 27 T cell receptor beta chains below, sequenced in a study of blood T cell repertoires in COVID-19. Libraries were prepared by immunoSEQ multiplex PCR; TCRdb keeps only in-frame clonotypes and omits some of them. Among around 190,000 clones, about 88% were seen once, and the ten largest hold over 15%. The sample comprised peripheral blood. All receptors derive from a man aged 50 to 60 with COVID-19, enrolled during active disease.

The genes are TRBV9 and TRBJ2-7; D is undetermined. The germline V and J ends were trimmed by 4 bases and 7 bases, with 18 bases remaining between them. The CDR3 is 14 amino acids. Per the germline V gene, CDR1 is SGDLS and CDR2 is YYNGEE. The CDR3 sequence: CASSTRPYSREQYF. Here the CDR3 DNA reads TGTGCCAGCAGCACTCGGCCGTACTCCAGGGAGCAGTACTTC.

This sequence joins TRBV6-6 and TRBJ2-3, with a weak D call TRBD2 (6 bases). This CDR3 comprises 14 residues. V was cut by 2 bases and J by 6 bases, with 12 bases left in between. The germline V gene has CDR1 MNHNY and CDR2 SVGAGI (reference sequence). CDR3 sequence reads: CASSYELAADTQYF. The CDR3 DNA reads as TGTGCCAGCAGTTACGAACTAGCCGCGGATACGCAGTATTTT.

The rearrangement links TRBV5-6 to TRBJ1-6; D is ambiguous. This CDR3 comprises 15 residues. V was trimmed by 4 bases and J by 7 bases, leaving 15 bases between them. Per germline, CDR1 SGHDT and CDR2 YYEEEE. The CDR3, as DNA: TGTGCCAGCAGCGGATCGACGGGAGGAAATTCACCCCTCCACTTT. This translates into CASSGSTGGNSPLHF.

The chain employs TRBV27 and TRBJ2-1; tentative D call: TRBD1 (6 bases). The ends were cut back, 6 bases at V and 11 bases at J, with 23 bases in the middle. Germline loops: CDR1 MNHEY, CDR2 SMNVEV (reference sequence). CDR3 size: 15 residues. CDR3 sequence (DNA): TGTGCCAGCAGCTCCCCGCTGGGGGCCGGGAAGAAGCAGTTCTTC. Protein sequence: CASSSPLGAGKKQFF.

This chain connects TRBV5-6 to TRBJ2-7; 7 bases agree with TRBD2. The length of the CDR3 is 13 residues. The ends lost 4 bases at V and 7 bases at J; junction bases unmatched: 8. CDR1 and CDR2 (germline): SGHDT, YYEEEE. The CDR3 nucleotides are TGTGCCAGCAGCCACTACGGGGGGTTAGAGCAGTACTTC. As protein: CASSHYGGLEQYF.

The chain recombines TRBV9 with TRBJ2-7, with 16 bases that match TRBD2. The CDR3 contains 18 residues. Germline V gene sequence: CDR1 SGDLS, CDR2 YYNGEE. V shed 3 bases, J shed 2 bases, and the junction held 8 bases outside the gene matches. In DNA form, the CDR3 reads TGTGCCAGCAGCGCGAGGGGACTAGCGGGAGGGGGGACCTACGAGCAGTACTTC. Protein sequence: CASSARGLAGGGTYEQYF.

CDR3 DNA sequence: TGTGCCAGCAGTCCCTCGGCAGGGGTAGGCACTGAAGCTTTCTTT. Residues: CASSPSAGVGTEAFF. The chain uses TRBV28 and TRBJ1-1, with D possibly being TRBD1 (6 bases). CDR1 and CDR2 (germline): MDHEN, SYDVKM. V lost 5 bases, J lost 4 bases, and 17 bases lay in between. The CDR3 is 15 amino acids.

The chain joins TRBV6-5 to TRBJ2-7, with 10 bases lining up with TRBD2. The V gene's germline CDR1 is MNHEY and CDR2 SVGAGI. Germline trimming cut 0 bases from V and 6 bases from J; bases unmatched to any gene: 8. There are 16 residues in the CDR3. The DNA of the CDR3 is TGTGCCAGCAGTTACTCGACCCTAGCGGGAGTGGGCGAGCAGTACTTC. Residues: CASSYSTLAGVGEQYF.

The V and J genes are TRBV2 and TRBJ2-2; TRBD2 aligns across 8 bases. The ends lost 8 bases at V and 4 bases at J; junction bases unmatched: 9. Germline lookup yields CDR1 SNHLY and CDR2 FYNNEI. The CDR3 is 15 residues long. The chain's CDR3 is CASRSGAGGTGELFF. The CDR3 nucleotides read TGTGCCAGCCGCTCGGGGGCGGGGGGCACCGGGGAGCTGTTTTTT.

The V and J genes are TRBV11-2 and TRBJ2-2; 11 bases are shared with TRBD2. CDR1 SGHAT and CDR2 FQNNGV come from the germline V gene. With 2 bases clipped from V and 7 bases from J, the junction kept 0 bases outside the gene matches. CDR3 size: 14 residues. The CDR3 loop reads CASSLLAGGGELFF. The DNA for the CDR3 is TGTGCCAGCAGCTTACTAGCGGGAGGCGGGGAGCTGTTTTTT.

The table lists this clone with a few counts. The gene calls are TRBV5-6 and TRBJ1-6; 7 bases match TRBD1. The CDR3 covers 16 residues. The ends lost 0 bases at V and 5 bases at J; junction bases unmatched: 5. Germline V gives CDR1 SGHDT, CDR2 YYEEEE. CDR3: CASSLGGQRNNSPLHF. The DNA for the CDR3 is TGTGCCAGCAGCTTGGGGGGACAGCGGAATAATTCACCCCTCCACTTT.

This chain links TRBV10-3 with TRBJ2-3; TRBD1 agrees at 7 bases. V shed 6 bases, J shed 2 bases, and the junction held 11 bases outside the gene matches. The CDR3 has 16 amino acids. The germline V gene encodes CDR1 ENHRY and CDR2 SYGVKD. CDR3 DNA sequence: TGTGCCATCAGGGAGAGACAGGGTCGATCCACAGATACGCAGTATTTT. It translates to CAIRERQGRSTDTQYF.

In this sample, this clone turned up once. The chain joins TRBV7-2 to TRBJ2-7, with TRBD1 matching over 7 bases. The V and J ends lost 8 bases and 4 bases, in that order; junction bases with no gene match: 5. This CDR3 is built from 12 residues. Germline lookup yields CDR1 SGHTA and CDR2 FQGNSA. The CDR3 spells CASEGGGYEQYF. DNA of the CDR3: TGTGCCAGCGAAGGGGGCGGGTACGAGCAGTACTTC.

The chain carries TRBV2 and TRBJ2-7, with 11 nucleotides matching TRBD1. V lost 7 bases to trimming and J lost 2 bases; unmatched junction nucleotides: 4. CDR3 length: 14 residues. CDR1 and CDR2 (germline): SNHLY, FYNNEI. The CDR3 reads CASMGQGGPYEQYF. The CDR3 DNA sequence: TGTGCCAGCATGGGACAGGGGGGACCCTACGAGCAGTACTTC.

The chain uses TRBV2 and TRBJ2-3; 7 bases match TRBD2. The CDR3 is 15 residues long. Germline-derived CDR1 and CDR2 are SNHLY and FYNNEI. V was pared by 7 bases and J by 4 bases, with 11 bases of the junction left unmatched. The CDR3 loop is CASMRESGTPDTQYF. The CDR3 region has the DNA TGTGCCAGCATGAGGGAGAGCGGGACCCCAGATACGCAGTATTTT. The full variable domain, with the rest looked up from reference TRBV2 and TRBJ2-3, is EPEVTQTPSHQVTQMGQEVILRCVPISNHLYFYWYRQILGQKVEFLVSFYNNEISEKSEIFDDQFSVERPDGSNFTLKIRSTKLEDSAMYFCASMRESGTPDTQYFGPGTRLTVL.

This clone was recorded once. The chain is built from TRBV27 and TRBJ1-1, with D maybe TRBD1 (5 bases). Trimming left V 3 bases short and J 1 base short, with 12 bases between. Per germline, CDR1 MNHEY and CDR2 SMNVEV (reference sequence). CDR3 size: 15 residues. CDR3: CASSFFGGKNTEAFF. The CDR3 coding sequence is TGTGCCAGCAGTTTCTTCGGGGGGAAGAACACTGAAGCTTTCTTT.

This clone has ten or more counts. The rearrangement links TRBV6-4 to TRBJ1-2; 8 nucleotides line up with TRBD1. The length of the CDR3 is 14 residues. Per the germline V gene, CDR1 is MRHNA and CDR2 is SNTAGT. Trimming removed 2 bases from V and 7 bases from J; junction bases left unmatched: 6. CDR3 nucleotide sequence: TGTGCCAGCAGTGACGGGCCAGGGGGCTTTGGCTACACCTTC. As protein: CASSDGPGGFGYTF.

The chain links TRBV10-3 to TRBJ2-5, with D tentatively TRBD1 (5 bases). CDR1 and CDR2 (germline): ENHRY, SYGVKD. Trimming left V 7 bases short and J 1 base short, with 10 bases between. The CDR3 has 13 residues. The DNA of the CDR3 is TGTGCCATCACCCAGGGCCTCCAAGAGACCCAGTACTTC. Translation: CAITQGLQETQYF.

The rearrangement links TRBV6-5 to TRBJ2-5; D gene uncertain. The CDR3 extends over 15 amino acids. CDR1 and CDR2 from the germline V gene are MNHEY and SVGAGI. The ends were cut back, 4 bases at V and 5 bases at J, with 17 bases in the middle. CDR3 residues: CASSWSENMRETQYF. The CDR3 DNA is TGTGCCAGCAGTTGGTCAGAAAACATGCGGGAGACCCAGTACTTC.

The chain combines TRBV5-4 with TRBJ2-3; 7 positions match TRBD1. The CDR3 covers 13 residues. CDR1 is SGHNT, CDR2 YYREEE, per germline (reference sequence). V gave up 1 base and J gave up 5 bases; unmatched junction bases: 1. CDR3 DNA sequence: TGTGCCAGCAGCTTGACAGGGGAAGATACGCAGTATTTT. This encodes CASSLTGEDTQYF.

CDR3 sequence reads: CASSLRPYGYTF. DNA of the CDR3: TGTGCCAGCAGTTTGCGGCCCTATGGCTACACCTTC. The chain couples TRBV12-3 or TRBV12-4 to TRBJ1-2; D is undetermined. The V end was cut by 3 bases, the J end by 4 bases, with 6 bases between. This CDR3 has 12 residues.

CDR3 nucleotide sequence: TGCGCCAGCACCAGGCGGGGGCCGAGCACCGGGGAGCTGTTTTTT. Translating gives CASTRRGPSTGELFF. This chain joins TRBV23-1 and TRBJ2-2; a weak D match, TRBD2 (7 bases). TRBV23-1 is an ORF, with its function uncertain. V was trimmed by 7 bases and J by 4 bases, leaving 16 bases between them. The CDR3 runs to 15 residues.

This chain connects TRBV21-1 to TRBJ2-7; TRBD1, as called in the table, went unchecked against the DNA. TRBV21-1 constitutes a pseudogene. This CDR3 is 18 amino acids long. CDR3 region: CASTKNPNSDRGSYEQYF. As DNA, the CDR3 is TGTGCCAGCACCAAAAATCCCAATTCCGACAGGGGCAGCTACGAGCAGTACTTC.

The table lists this clone with a few counts. The J gene is TRBJ1-5, the V gene TRBV19, with unresolved D. V lost 7 bases to trimming and J lost 6 bases, with 16 bases between them. The germline V gene encodes CDR1 LNHDA and CDR2 SQIVND (reference sequence). The CDR3 is made up of 14 amino acids. CDR3 in DNA: TGTGCCAGTACCCGTTTTGGCGTAGCTCAGCCCCAGCATTTT. It translates to CASTRFGVAQPQHF.

The chain employs TRBV7-8 and TRBJ2-3, with D uncertain. Between the trimmed V and J ends, which lost 7 bases and 1 base, there was a span of 6 bases. The germline gives CDR1 SGHVS, CDR2 FQNEAQ. The CDR3 sequence is 12 residues long. CDR3 loop: CASTRGTDTQYF. The DNA for the CDR3 is TGTGCCAGCACCCGGGGCACAGATACGCAGTATTTT. The full variable domain, in which reference TRBV7-8 and TRBJ2-3 provide the parts outside the CDR3, is GAGVSQSPRYKVAKRGQDVALRCDPISGHVSLFWYQQALGQGPEFLTYFQNEAQLDKSGLPSDRFFAERPEGSVSTLKIQRTQQEDSAVYLCASTRGTDTQYFGPGTRLTVL.

V is TRBV19 and J is TRBJ2-7; 7 bases line up with TRBD1. The junction had 15 bases not matched to a gene; V was cut back by 9 bases and J by 7 bases. Germline CDR1 is LNHDA and CDR2 is SQIVND (reference sequence). The CDR3 runs 14 residues. As DNA, the CDR3 is TGTGCCAGCTCATATATACAGGGGTCGGGGGAGCAGTACTTC. It yields the protein CASSYIQGSGEQYF.

V gene TRBV10-2 combines with J gene TRBJ2-1, with TRBD1 as a possible D gene (7 bases). Trimming stripped 6 bases from V and 0 bases from J, with 15 bases between. The CDR3 covers 16 residues. Germline loops: CDR1 WSHSY, CDR2 SAAADI. This CDR3 is CASRRGQRNSYNEQFF. DNA of the CDR3: TGCGCCAGCAGGCGGGGACAGAGAAACTCCTACAATGAGCAGTTCTTC.